What follows is one T cell receptor beta chain and its context. TCRdb's copy holds only in-frame clones and misses some; the assay was immunoSEQ multiplex PCR. The sample has over 150,000 clones; roughly 81% are singletons. Patients in Seattle were enrolled during active infection, then followed longitudinally. The junction had 3 bases not matched to a gene; V was cut back by 9 bases and J by 5 bases. The germline V gene encodes CDR1 MNHEY and CDR2 SMNVEV (reference sequence). The CDR3 is 11 residues long. This entry comes from a study of blood T cell repertoires in COVID-19. Whole-study context: Italy, Spain and the United States were the sources of the convalescent and acute COVID-19 samples.

The TCR comes from a woman over 75 with COVID-19, enrolled during active disease. Sequencing was carried out using peripheral blood. The V call is TRBV27, the J call TRBJ2-5; 7 bases match TRBD1. Here the CDR3 reads CARGTEETQYF. The CDR3 DNA follows: TGTGCCAGGGGGACAGAGGAGACCCAGTACTTC.